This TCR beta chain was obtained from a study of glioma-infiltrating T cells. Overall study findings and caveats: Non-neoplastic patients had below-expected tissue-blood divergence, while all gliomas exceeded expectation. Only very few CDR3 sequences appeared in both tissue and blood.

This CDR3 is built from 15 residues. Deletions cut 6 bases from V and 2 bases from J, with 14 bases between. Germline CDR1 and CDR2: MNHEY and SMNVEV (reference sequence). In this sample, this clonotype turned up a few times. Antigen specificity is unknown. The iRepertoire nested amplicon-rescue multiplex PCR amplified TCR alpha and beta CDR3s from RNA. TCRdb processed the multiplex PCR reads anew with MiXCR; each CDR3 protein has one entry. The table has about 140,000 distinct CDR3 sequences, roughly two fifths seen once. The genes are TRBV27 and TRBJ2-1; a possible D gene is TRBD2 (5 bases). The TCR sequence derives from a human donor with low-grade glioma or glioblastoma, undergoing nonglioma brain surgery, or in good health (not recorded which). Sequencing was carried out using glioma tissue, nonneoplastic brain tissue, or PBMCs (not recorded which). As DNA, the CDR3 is TGTGCCAGCAGGTTGGCGGGTAATGCCTACAATGAGCAGTTCTTC. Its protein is CASRLAGNAYNEQFF.